The 25 T cell receptor beta chains below were found in one sample sequenced in a study of CD8 T cells in ankylosing spondylitis. Study results and limitations: In ankylosing spondylitis blood, a motif of seven to nine highly homologous TCR beta variants appeared characteristic.

TCRdb recomputed calls from the 5' RACE reads with MiXCR, one row per CDR3 protein. This table holds about 390,000 distinct CDR3 sequences, around 24% found once. The antigens for these receptors are not known. Sequencing was carried out using blood, either unsorted or a sorted T cell fraction (not recorded which). Receptors were obtained from a male donor with ankylosing spondylitis.

In nucleotides, the CDR3 is TGCGCCAGCCGGGACGGACAGGGCTACGAGACCCAGTACTTC. Protein sequence: CASRDGQGYETQYF. J is TRBJ2-5 and V is TRBV5-1; 8 bases fit TRBD1. Germline CDR1 and CDR2: SGHRS and YFSETQ. The CDR3 spans 14 residues. V was pared by 7 bases and J by 5 bases, with 10 bases of the junction left unmatched.

The rearrangement joins TRBV12-5 to TRBJ2-3; D is unresolved. This CDR3 comprises 13 residues. Germline values: CDR1 LGHNT, CDR2 FRNRAP. V was clipped by 6 bases and J by 2 bases, with 9 bases between them. CDR3 in amino acids: CASGREDTDTQYF. The DNA for the CDR3 is TGTGCTAGTGGCCGAGAGGACACAGATACGCAGTATTTT.

V gene TRBV6-1 combines with J gene TRBJ2-3; 9 bases are shared with TRBD2. Germline CDR1 reads MNHNS; CDR2 reads SASEGT. The V segment lost 5 bases and the J segment 2 bases; nucleotides outside the gene matches: 5. The CDR3 contains 15 residues. The CDR3 region has the DNA TGTGCCAGCAGTCGACTAGCGGAGCCCACAGATACGCAGTATTTT. Protein: CASSRLAEPTDTQYF.

V usage is TRBV6-5 and J usage is TRBJ2-3; 12 bases fit TRBD2. CDR1 MNHEY and CDR2 SVGAGI come from the germline V gene. CDR3 length: 15 residues. After removal of 5 bases from V and 4 bases from J, the junction contained 4 bases not matched to a gene. CDR3 sequence: CASSTSGRSPDTQYF. In DNA form, the CDR3 reads TGTGCCAGCAGTACTAGCGGGAGGTCGCCAGATACGCAGTATTTT.

This clonotype was found a few times. The chain joins TRBV4-3 to TRBJ2-2, with unresolved D. Germline lookup yields CDR1 LGHNA and CDR2 YSLEER. V shed 1 base and J shed 0 bases, with 9 bases lying between them. The CDR3 is 16 residues long. In DNA form, the CDR3 reads TGCGCCAGCAGCCAAGCCCCGAACGCGAACACCGGGGAGCTGTTTTTT. It yields the protein CASSQAPNANTGELFF.

This clonotype was found a few times. This chain connects TRBV12-5 to TRBJ2-6; no firm D call. With 1 base removed from V and 0 bases from J, the gap between germline ends came to 4 bases. The germline V gene has CDR1 LGHNT and CDR2 FRNRAP. This CDR3 is built from 15 residues. The CDR3 bases are TGTGCTAGTGGTTTGGGAAACTCTGGGGCCAACGTCCTGACTTTC. Translating gives CASGLGNSGANVLTF.

The chain joins TRBV29-1 to TRBJ2-1; 7 bases match TRBD2. There are 13 residues in the CDR3. Germline V lookup: CDR1 SQVTM, CDR2 ANQGSEA. V lost 3 bases and J lost 9; bases outside the gene matches: 8. The CDR3 loop reads CSVETSQRAEQFF. The CDR3, as DNA: TGCAGCGTTGAGACTAGCCAACGGGCTGAGCAGTTCTTC.

V usage is TRBV5-5 and J usage is TRBJ1-4, with D possibly TRBD1 on 6 matching bases. V was shortened by 4 bases and J by 7 bases, with 20 bases between the two germline ends. The CDR3 totals 16 residues. The germline V gene encodes CDR1 SGHKS and CDR2 YYEKEE (reference sequence). The chain's CDR3 is CASSLQLGASPEKLFF. CDR3 bases: TGTGCCAGCAGCCTCCAGCTGGGGGCTTCTCCTGAAAAACTGTTTTTT. Based on the CDR3 plus reference TRBV5-5 and TRBJ1-4, the full variable domain is DAGVTQSPTHLIKTRGQQVTLRCSPISGHKSVSWYQQVLGQGPQFIFQYYEKEERGRGNFPDRFSARQFPNYSSELNVNALLLGDSALYLCASSLQLGASPEKLFFGSGTQLSVL.

The rearrangement joins TRBV7-2 to TRBJ1-3; 7 nucleotides match TRBD1. The CDR3 has 15 amino acids. Germline assignment: CDR1 SGHTA and CDR2 FQGNSA. V lost 3 bases, J lost 2 bases, and 4 bases stayed unmatched. The DNA of the CDR3 is TGTGCCAGCAGCTTTCAGACAGGGCCTGGAAACACCATATATTTT. Translated, it gives CASSFQTGPGNTIYF.

V gene TRBV5-1 combines with J gene TRBJ2-3; D gene ambiguous. CDR1 is SGHRS, CDR2 YFSETQ, per germline. V lost 4 bases to trimming and J lost 6 bases, with 12 bases between them. This CDR3 has 13 residues. The CDR3: CASSPIAGDTQYF. Written as DNA, the CDR3 is TGCGCCAGCAGCCCCATAGCCGGGGATACGCAGTATTTT.

The rearrangement uses TRBV5-1 and TRBJ2-5; TRBD2 aligns across 7 bases. The junction had 15 bases not matched to a gene; V was cut back by 0 bases and J by 4 bases. The CDR3 consists of 18 residues. Germline V gives CDR1 SGHRS, CDR2 YFSETQ. The CDR3 nucleotides read TGCGCCAGCAGCTTGGGGGTGGCGGGAGTGAATCCCAGAGAGACCCAGTACTTC. This sequence encodes CASSLGVAGVNPRETQYF.

This chain links TRBV28 with TRBJ2-3; 9 positions match TRBD1. Germline V gene sequence: CDR1 MDHEN, CDR2 SYDVKM. This CDR3 is 16 amino acids long. With 3 bases clipped from V and 4 bases from J, the junction kept 8 bases outside the gene matches. The CDR3 DNA reads TGTGCCAGCAGTTTCCAAACAGGGGGCACGGCAGATACGCAGTATTTT. It encodes CASSFQTGGTADTQYF.

This chain links TRBV27 with TRBJ2-3; D uncertain. The CDR3 totals 14 residues. Deletions cut 2 bases from V and 3 bases from J, with 9 bases between. Germline values: CDR1 MNHEY, CDR2 SMNVEV (reference sequence). The CDR3 nucleotides are TGTGCCAGCAGTTTAGGGGTGTGGACAGATACGCAGTATTTT. Amino acid sequence: CASSLGVWTDTQYF.

The table lists this clonotype with a few counts. V is TRBV6-5 and J is TRBJ1-1; D is uncertain. This CDR3 contains 15 residues. Trimming took 0 bases from V and 3 from J, leaving 11 bases between them. Germline CDR1 reads MNHEY; CDR2 reads SVGAGI. The chain's CDR3 is CASSYSMRLHTEAFF. Here the CDR3 DNA reads TGTGCCAGCAGTTACTCGATGAGGTTGCACACTGAAGCTTTCTTT.

This clonotype showed up just a few times. CDR3 loop: CSVWGQGSYTF. The CDR3 bases are TGCAGCGTCTGGGGACAGGGAAGTTACACCTTC. The chain has TRBV29-1 and TRBJ1-2, with TRBD1 identical over 9 bases. This CDR3 region has 11 residues. Germline V gives CDR1 SQVTM, CDR2 ANQGSEA. After removal of 6 bases from V and 11 bases from J, the junction contained 7 bases not matched to a gene. The variable domain in full, with the rest retrieved from reference TRBV29-1 and TRBJ1-2, is SAVISQKPSRDICQRGTSLTIQCQVDSQVTMMFWYRQQPGQSLTLIATANQGSEATYESGFVIDKFPISRPNLTFSTLTVSNMSPEDSSIYLCSVWGQGSYTFGSGTRLTVV.

This clonotype was found many times. The gene calls are TRBV7-3 and TRBJ2-1; 8 nucleotides align to TRBD2. J was trimmed by 2 bases and V by 5 bases; bases with no gene match: 5. Germline V gene data show CDR1 as SGHTA and CDR2 as FQGTGA. CDR3 size: 15 residues. CDR3 nucleotide sequence: TGTGCCAGCAGCCCGGGGGGACTAGCCTACAATGAGCAGTTCTTC. It encodes CASSPGGLAYNEQFF.

This clonotype was seen a few times. J is TRBJ2-2 and V is TRBV5-1; 11 bases agree with TRBD1. CDR1 and CDR2 from the germline V gene are SGHRS and YFSETQ. The CDR3 covers 17 residues. The trim removed 3 bases at V and 7 bases at J, leaving 11 bases unmatched. The CDR3 DNA follows: TGCGCCAGCAGCTGGTCCGGACAGGGGGCATTCGTCGGGGAGCTGTTTTTT. Translation: CASSWSGQGAFVGELFF. The full variable domain, in which reference TRBV5-1 and TRBJ2-2 provide the parts outside the CDR3, is KAGVTQTPRYLIKTRGQQVTLSCSPISGHRSVSWYQQTPGQGLQFLFEYFSETQRNKGNFPGRFSGRQFSNSRSEMNVSTLELGDSALYLCASSWSGQGAFVGELFFGEGSRLTVL.

This clonotype was seen ten or more times. The chain carries TRBV29-1 and TRBJ2-5; tentative D call: TRBD2 (6 bases). CDR1 and CDR2 (germline): SQVTM, ANQGSEA. The CDR3 consists of 12 residues. Trimming stripped 7 bases from V and 5 bases from J, with 14 bases between. The chain's CDR3 is CSDRDSEETQYF. The CDR3 nucleotides are TGCAGCGACCGGGACTCCGAGGAGACCCAGTACTTC.

This clonotype was counted between two and nine times. The J gene is TRBJ2-5, the V gene TRBV24-1, with 10 bases aligning to TRBD1. The CDR3 length is 16 residues. Germline CDR1 is KGHDR and CDR2 is SFDVKD. V shed 4 bases and J 0 bases; nucleotides not matched to a gene: 4. The DNA of the CDR3 is TGTGCCACCAGTGACCGCGGACAGGGGGACCAAGAGACCCAGTACTTC. Translating it yields CATSDRGQGDQETQYF.

The chain employs TRBV20-1 and TRBJ2-7; 9 nucleotides line up with TRBD2. This CDR3 is built from 14 residues. Germline-derived CDR1 and CDR2 are DFQATT and SNEGSKA (reference sequence). V trimming: 2 bases; J trimming: 6 bases; junction bases outside the gene matches: 8. The CDR3 nucleotides are TGCAGTGCTAGAAAACCGGGACTAGCTTTCGAGCAGTACTTC. It is translated as CSARKPGLAFEQYF.

There are many counts of this clonotype. The J gene is TRBJ2-7, the V gene TRBV29-1, with D unresolved. Trimming stripped 1 base from V and 2 bases from J, with 9 bases between. This CDR3 has 13 amino acids. From germline, CDR1 is SQVTM and CDR2 ANQGSEA. CDR3 DNA: TGCAGCGTTGAAGGCCCCATCACCTACGAGCAGTACTTC. Encoded protein: CSVEGPITYEQYF.

The chain couples TRBV5-1 to TRBJ1-4, with D maybe TRBD1 (5 bases). Germline V CDR1 and CDR2: SGHRS, YFSETQ. CDR3 length: 16 residues. Trimming shortened V by 0 bases and J by 4 bases, and 13 bases separated the two germline ends. CDR3 nucleotides: TGCGCCAGCAGCTTGGAGCAGGGATCAATTAATGAAAAACTGTTTTTT. Encoded protein: CASSLEQGSINEKLFF.

The table lists this clonotype with a few counts. The CDR3 protein is CASSSSTPGQGRNEQFF. The CDR3 bases are TGTGCCAGCAGCTCGTCCACTCCGGGACAGGGGCGTAATGAGCAGTTCTTC. The rearrangement uses TRBV7-3 and TRBJ2-1; 10 bases are a match to TRBD1. The CDR3 spans 17 residues. The J segment lost 7 bases and the V segment lost 4 bases, leaving 13 bases of the junction unmatched. Germline-derived CDR1 and CDR2 are SGHTA and FQGTGA.

This sequence joins TRBV14 and TRBJ2-7, with D perhaps matching TRBD2 (6 bases). CDR1 is SGHDN, CDR2 FVKESK, per germline. V was cut by 4 bases and J by 2 bases, with 9 bases left in between. The CDR3 has 13 amino acids. CDR3 DNA: TGTGCCAGCAGCCCGGACTATACCTACGAGCAGTACTTC. Its protein product is CASSPDYTYEQYF.

The chain has TRBV9 and TRBJ1-3; TRBD1 is a possible D gene (6 bases). The CDR3 extends over 14 amino acids. V was pared by 3 bases and J by 5 bases, with 12 bases between. Germline CDR1 is SGDLS and CDR2 is YYNGEE. This CDR3 reads CASSDQDSRNTIYF. The CDR3 DNA sequence: TGTGCCAGCAGCGATCAGGACAGCAGAAACACCATATATTTT.